This T cell receptor beta chain was identified in a study of blood T cells in healthy people across ages. Sample-barcoded 5' priming and a J-beta primer mix drove a second PCR of about 6 to 12 cycles. TCRdb recomputed calls from the 5' RACE reads with MiXCR, one row per CDR3 protein. The repertoire consists of about 1.5 million distinct CDR3 sequences, with about 43% occurring once and the leading ten covering 7.9%. This CDR3 region has 14 residues. The germline CDR1 and CDR2 sequences are DFQATT and SNEGSKA (reference sequence). Unmatched junction bases numbered 6, after V lost 6 bases and J lost 6 bases.

The chain joins TRBV20-1 to TRBJ2-7, with 15 bases matching TRBD2. The sequenced material came from blood. The sequence derives from a woman under 30 in good health. The CDR3 nucleotides are TGCAGTGCCCCTGGACTAGCGGGGGGGCTCGAGCAGTACTTC. Translating it yields CSAPGLAGGLEQYF.